This TCR beta chain was captured in a study of STAT5B mutations in CD4+ large granular lymphocyte leukemia. General study results and limits: 8/27 top patient clones versus 2/35 control clones were TRBV06-family.

The table came from immunoSEQ multiplex PCR; TCRdb's copy has only in-frame clones and leaves some out. This sample has about 34,000 clones, with around 80% found just once. As concerns this clone: What it recognizes is unknown.

V lost 1 base, J lost 3 bases, and 9 bases lay in between. The CDR3 consists of 14 residues. Per germline, CDR1 SGHAT and CDR2 FQNNGV. This sequence joins TRBV11-2 and TRBJ1-1; maybe TRBD1 (6 bases). The receptor comes from a human donor in good health. The source material was CD4+ T cells from blood buffy coats. CDR3 loop: CASSLGQGYTEAFF. Here the CDR3 DNA reads TGTGCCAGCAGCTTAGGGCAGGGGTACACTGAAGCTTTCTTT.